This T cell receptor beta chain was sequenced in a study of T cell changes during pregnancy in multiple sclerosis. Produced via immunoSEQ multiplex PCR; TCRdb's table is partial and in-frame only. The table has 30,000 to 45,000 clones, approximately 92% seen once. V gave up 8 bases and J gave up 5 bases, with 13 bases separating them. The CDR3 spans 13 residues. Looked up from germline, CDR1 is WNHNN and CDR2 is SYGVQD (reference sequence). The genes are TRBV10-1 and TRBJ2-1, with D perhaps TRBD2 (6 bases). Sample: PBMCs (not recorded whether the cells were cultured). The sequence derives from a female donor with multiple sclerosis, enrolled in a pregnancy study. CDR3 nucleotide sequence: TGCGCCAGCGGAGGGGAATATGACAATGAGCAGTTCTTC. Its translation: CASGGEYDNEQFF.